The 23 T cell receptor beta chains in this list originate from one sample, sequenced in a study of T cells in Graves' hyperthyroidism and ophthalmopathy. RNA transcripts yielded amplified TCR beta CDR3 regions. With the HTBI primer set, the TCR CDR3 went through a first round of RT-PCR. TCRdb analysed the multiplex PCR reads with MiXCR anew, one entry per CDR3 protein. Among about 760,000 distinct CDR3 sequences listed, approximately 36% were seen once. Sequenced sample: blood. These receptors came from a woman aged 40 to 50 with Graves' hyperthyroidism.

This clonotype was seen many times. The rearrangement links TRBV29-1 to TRBJ2-6; D is undetermined. The CDR3 length is 13 residues. The germline V gene encodes CDR1 SQVTM and CDR2 ANQGSEA. The V end was cut by 4 bases, the J end by 4 bases, with 8 bases between. The DNA of the CDR3 is TGCAGCGTTGGGGTGCCCGGGGCCAACGTCCTGACTTTC. Translation gives CSVGVPGANVLTF.

The rearrangement joins TRBV5-1 to TRBJ1-4; D is unclear. The CDR3 is made up of 15 amino acids. CDR1 and CDR2 from the germline V gene are SGHRS and YFSETQ. V was cut by 4 bases and J by 0 bases, with 10 bases left in between. For the CDR3, the DNA is TGCGCCAGCAGCATTCAACCGGCAACTAATGAAAAACTGTTTTTT. Protein: CASSIQPATNEKLFF.

The chain joins TRBV7-2 to TRBJ2-5, with TRBD2 matching 8 bases. CDR3 length: 15 amino acids. Germline-derived CDR1 and CDR2 are SGHTA and FQGNSA. J gave up 3 bases and V 1 base, and 4 bases lay outside the gene matches. CDR3 bases: TGTGCCAGCAGCTTAGAGGTAGCGGGGAAAGAGACCCAGTACTTC. As protein: CASSLEVAGKETQYF.

The J gene is TRBJ1-6, the V gene TRBV28; unclear D gene. This CDR3 region has 11 residues. V shed 10 bases and J shed 13 bases, with 14 bases lying between them. The germline V gene encodes CDR1 MDHEN and CDR2 SYDVKM. The CDR3 nucleotides are TGTGCCATTGGGGAGGGTTCGCCCCTCCACTTT. The encoded protein is CAIGEGSPLHF.

This clonotype was recorded at least ten times. The chain's CDR3 is CASSPFSGMGETQYF. The CDR3, as DNA: TGTGCCAGCAGCCCGTTTAGCGGGATGGGAGAGACCCAGTACTTC. The rearrangement uses TRBV11-3 and TRBJ2-5; the match to TRBD2 covers 8 bases. CDR1 SGHNT and CDR2 YENEEA come from the germline V gene. V was clipped by 5 bases and J by 4 bases; unmatched bases: 9. CDR3 size: 15 residues.

This clonotype was recorded many times. V usage is TRBV10-3 and J usage is TRBJ1-1, with D hard to call. Trimming cost V 7 bases and J 3 bases, with 12 bases left between them. This CDR3 is built from 13 residues. Germline-derived CDR1 and CDR2 are ENHRY and SYGVKD. CDR3 in DNA: TGTGCCATCACCACCGGGTCGGACACTGAAGCTTTCTTT. Amino acids: CAITTGSDTEAFF.

This chain connects TRBV29-1 to TRBJ1-2; tentative D call: TRBD1 (5 bases). V was clipped by 8 bases and J by 7 bases, with 11 bases between them. The CDR3 is 10 amino acids. The germline V gene encodes CDR1 SQVTM and CDR2 ANQGSEA. The CDR3 DNA reads as TGCAGCTTGATGGGGCCTGGCTACACCTTC. Its translation is CSLMGPGYTF.

This clonotype came up a few times. The V gene is TRBV2, the J gene TRBJ2-2; 8 bases agree with TRBD1. The V segment lost 6 bases and the J segment 4 bases; nucleotides outside the gene matches: 7. Germline-derived CDR1 and CDR2 are SNHLY and FYNNEI. The CDR3 length is 15 residues. Written as DNA, the CDR3 is TGTGCCAGCAGACCTGACAGGGGTTCCACCGGGGAGCTGTTTTTT. Encoded protein: CASRPDRGSTGELFF.

The genes are TRBV10-3 and TRBJ1-1; 8 bases line up with TRBD1. Germline lookup yields CDR1 ENHRY and CDR2 SYGVKD. The CDR3 covers 15 residues. V shed 4 bases and J 2 bases; nucleotides not matched to a gene: 6. CDR3 residues: CAISVPGQVNTEAFF. DNA of the CDR3: TGTGCCATCAGTGTTCCGGGACAGGTAAACACTGAAGCTTTCTTT.

The chain couples TRBV7-2 to TRBJ2-4; perhaps TRBD1 as D (7 bases). Germline loops: CDR1 SGHTA, CDR2 FQGNSA. This CDR3 spans 15 amino acids. Trimming took 5 bases from V and 5 from J, leaving 16 bases between them. CDR3 residues: CASSQRRGTENIQYF. The CDR3 DNA reads TGTGCCAGCAGCCAGAGGAGGGGGACAGAAAACATTCAGTACTTC.

Many counts were recorded for this clonotype. The J gene is TRBJ1-2, the V gene TRBV7-9; 7 bases align to TRBD1. V dropped 5 bases and J dropped 9; count of bases not matched to a gene: 9. This CDR3 region has 13 residues. CDR1 is SEHNR and CDR2 is FQNEAQ in the germline V gene (reference sequence). CDR3 loop: CASSLGQPIRYTF. DNA of the CDR3: TGTGCCAGCAGCCTGGGACAGCCCATTCGCTACACCTTC.

This clonotype was found many times. An end of the junction differs from the germline gene, which may be a read error. The chain has TRBV10-3 and TRBJ1-2; D gene unclear. Looked up from germline, CDR1 is ENHRY and CDR2 is SYGVKD. The CDR3 sequence is 11 residues long. The CDR3 DNA sequence: TGTGCCATCAGTGAGTCGAGGGCAGCGGCCTTC. It encodes CAISESRAAAF.

This clonotype was counted a few times. The chain combines TRBV19 with TRBJ1-2; 7 nucleotides agree with TRBD1. In germline, CDR1 is LNHDA, CDR2 SQIVND (reference sequence). The CDR3 totals 12 residues. Germline trimming cut 7 bases from V and 8 bases from J; bases unmatched to any gene: 7. CDR3 coding DNA: TGTGCCAGTACGACAGGGATTGGCGGCTACACCTTC. Translating gives CASTTGIGGYTF.

In this sample, this clonotype turned up many times. The chain recombines TRBV9 with TRBJ1-6; D perhaps matches TRBD1 (6 bases). The CDR3 is 15 residues long. Germline V gene lookup returns CDR1 SGDLS and CDR2 YYNGEE. The V and J ends lost 3 bases and 11 bases respectively, with 18 bases between them. For the CDR3, the DNA is TGTGCCAGCAGCGCAGGAGCAGGGGTCCCCCCACCCCTCCACTTT. Translated, it gives CASSAGAGVPPPLHF.

The V call is TRBV7-9, the J call TRBJ2-2; 10 bases match TRBD1. Trimming at V came to 6 bases and at J to 4 bases, leaving 14 bases not matched to a gene. The germline V gene has CDR1 SEHNR and CDR2 FQNEAQ (reference sequence). The CDR3 totals 18 residues. Here the CDR3 reads CASSRHPGTGVITGELFF. As DNA, the CDR3 is TGTGCCAGCAGTCGACATCCCGGGACAGGGGTCATCACCGGGGAGCTGTTTTTT.

This clonotype occurred many times. The chain employs TRBV7-2 and TRBJ1-6, with 7 bases lining up with TRBD1. The length of the CDR3 is 16 residues. V shed 5 bases and J 7 bases; nucleotides not matched to a gene: 11. CDR1 SGHTA and CDR2 FQGNSA come from the germline V gene. CDR3 amino acids: CASSDFEQGTNSPLHF. The CDR3 nucleotides are TGTGCCAGCAGCGACTTCGAACAGGGGACCAATTCACCCCTCCACTTT. Full variable domain (missing parts from reference TRBV7-2 and TRBJ1-6): GAGVSQSPSNKVTEKGKDVELRCDPISGHTALYWYRQSLGQGLEFLIYFQGNSAPDKSGLPSDRFSAERTGGSVSTLTIQRTQQEDSAVYLCASSDFEQGTNSPLHFGNGTRLTVT.

At least ten counts were recorded for this clonotype. The chain carries TRBV25-1 and TRBJ2-2; tentative D call: TRBD2 (7 bases). The length of the CDR3 is 16 residues. V lost 10 bases to trimming and J lost 5 bases, with 23 bases between them. The germline CDR1 and CDR2 sequences are MGHDK and SYGVNS. Written as DNA, the CDR3 is TGTGCCAACACCTCGATGGGGGGGCGTGGGACCGGGGAGCTGTTTTTT. The encoded protein is CANTSMGGRGTGELFF.

In this sample, this clonotype turned up once. The V call is TRBV7-2, the J call TRBJ2-3; D remains unclear. Germline-derived CDR1 and CDR2 are SGHTA and FQGNSA. The CDR3 sequence is 14 residues long. The germline V and J ends were trimmed by 1 base and 3 bases, with 8 bases remaining between them. The CDR3 loop is CASSLGLQTDTQYF. Written as DNA, the CDR3 is TGTGCCAGCAGCTTAGGCCTTCAAACAGATACGCAGTATTTT.

In regard to this clonotype: A junction end diverges from the germline sequence, so it may reflect a read error. The J gene is TRBJ2-6, the V gene TRBV25-1; 7 positions match TRBD1. CDR1 is MGHDK and CDR2 is SYGVNS in the germline V gene. The CDR3 sequence is 17 residues long. CDR3 sequence: CASSSPGGRSGANVPTF. CDR3 in DNA: TGTGCCAGCAGTTCGCCAGGGGGTCGCTCTGGGGCCAACGTCCCGACTTTC. The variable domain in full, with the rest retrieved from reference TRBV25-1 and TRBJ2-6, is EADIYQTPRYLVIGTGKKITLECSQTMGHDKMYWYQQDPGMELHLIHYSYGVNSTEKGDLSSESTVSRIRTEHFPLTLESARPSHTSQYLCASSSPGGRSGANVPTFGAGSRLTVL.

This clonotype came up many times. The chain links TRBV19 to TRBJ2-5; D not certain. This CDR3 is built from 13 residues. Germline V gene data show CDR1 as LNHDA and CDR2 as SQIVND (reference sequence). V lost 2 bases, J lost 2 bases, and 6 bases lay in between. CDR3 loop: CASSIQVQETQYF. CDR3 bases: TGTGCCAGTAGTATACAGGTGCAAGAGACCCAGTACTTC.

This rearrangement joins TRBV10-3 to TRBJ2-7; TRBD2 agrees at 8 bases. This CDR3 comprises 14 residues. The germline V gene encodes CDR1 ENHRY and CDR2 SYGVKD. V lost 3 bases and J lost 4; bases outside the gene matches: 5. The CDR3 sequence is CAISEFGGGYEQYF. For the CDR3, the DNA is TGTGCCATCAGTGAATTCGGGGGGGGGTACGAGCAGTACTTC.

This clonotype was found many times. V and J are TRBV15 and TRBJ2-2; D unclear. This CDR3 region has 15 residues. V was pared by 0 bases and J by 4 bases, with 9 bases between. Germline CDR1 reads LNHNV; CDR2 reads YYDKDF (reference sequence). CDR3 in amino acids: CATSRDRSATGELFF. The CDR3 nucleotides are TGTGCCACCAGCAGAGACAGGTCGGCCACCGGGGAGCTGTTTTTT.

This clonotype was detected ten times or more. This sequence joins TRBV7-9 and TRBJ1-4; 7 bases are shared with TRBD1. CDR1 and CDR2 (germline): SEHNR, FQNEAQ (reference sequence). The CDR3 has 15 residues. V gave up 5 bases and J gave up 8 bases; unmatched junction bases: 11. In nucleotides, the CDR3 is TGTGCCAGCAGCATAACCGGGACAGCAAGAGAAAAACTGTTTTTT. It translates to CASSITGTAREKLFF.